Below, 3 T cell receptor beta chains from the same sample are listed, as sequenced in a study of T cells in Graves' hyperthyroidism and ophthalmopathy. Amplification of TCR beta CDR3 regions was performed using RNA transcripts as template. RT-PCR in the first round (using the HTBI primer set) targeted the TCR CDR3. In TCRdb, the multiplex PCR reads were re-called with MiXCR into one record per CDR3 protein. This sample carries nearly 750,000 distinct CDR3 sequences, roughly a third of them seen once, and the ten largest clones take roughly 31%. Sequencing was done on a sample of blood. The receptors were gathered from a woman aged 40 to 49 with Graves' hyperthyroidism.

The V gene is TRBV10-2, the J gene TRBJ1-1, with D possibly TRBD1 on 5 matching bases. Germline V CDR1 and CDR2: WSHSY, SAAADI. CDR3 length: 13 residues. Trimming removed 6 bases from V and 3 bases from J, with 11 bases in between. Here the CDR3 DNA reads TGCGCCAGCAGGGCCAGGGCGGACACTGAAGCTTTCTTT. Its protein product is CASRARADTEAFF.

The V and J genes are TRBV5-1 and TRBJ1-1; D uncertain. The CDR3 runs to 14 residues. The V gene lost 0 bases and the J gene lost 2 bases, with 8 bases spanning the gap. Germline V CDR1 and CDR2: SGHRS, YFSETQ. The CDR3 nucleotides read TGCGCCAGCAGCTTGGTCCTCCGAAACACTGAAGCTTTCTTT. Protein product: CASSLVLRNTEAFF.

This clonotype was detected once. The rearrangement links TRBV6-5 to TRBJ2-7, with 9 bases fitting TRBD2. The CDR3 is 14 amino acids. The junction had 8 bases not matched to a gene; V was cut back by 5 bases and J by 6 bases. Germline V gene lookup returns CDR1 MNHEY and CDR2 SVGAGI. The chain's CDR3 is CASSPGAGGSEQYF. Here the CDR3 DNA reads TGTGCCAGCAGTCCTGGGGCGGGGGGGTCCGAGCAGTACTTC.